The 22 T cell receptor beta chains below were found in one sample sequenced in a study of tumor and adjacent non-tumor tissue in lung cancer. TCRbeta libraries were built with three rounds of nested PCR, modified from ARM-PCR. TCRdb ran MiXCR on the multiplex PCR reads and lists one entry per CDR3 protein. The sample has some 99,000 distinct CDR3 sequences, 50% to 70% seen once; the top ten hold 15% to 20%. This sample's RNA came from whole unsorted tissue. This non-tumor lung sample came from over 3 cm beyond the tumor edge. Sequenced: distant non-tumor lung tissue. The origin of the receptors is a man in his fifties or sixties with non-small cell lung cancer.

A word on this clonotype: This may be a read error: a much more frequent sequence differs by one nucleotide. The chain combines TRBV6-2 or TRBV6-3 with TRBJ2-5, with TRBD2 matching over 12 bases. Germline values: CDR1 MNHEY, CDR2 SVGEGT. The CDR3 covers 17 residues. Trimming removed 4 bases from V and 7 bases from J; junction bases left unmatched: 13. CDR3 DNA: TGTGCCAGCAGTTTGGCATCCCTGACTAGCGGGAGAAGGACCCAGTACTTC. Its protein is CASSLASLTSGRRTQYF.

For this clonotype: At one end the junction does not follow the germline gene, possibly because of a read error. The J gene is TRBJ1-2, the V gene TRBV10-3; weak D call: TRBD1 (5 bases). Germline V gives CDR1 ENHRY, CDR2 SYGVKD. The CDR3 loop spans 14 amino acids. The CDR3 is CAITESRGADGYTF. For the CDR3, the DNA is TGTGCCATCACTGAGTCGAGGGGCGCGGATGGCTACACCTTC.

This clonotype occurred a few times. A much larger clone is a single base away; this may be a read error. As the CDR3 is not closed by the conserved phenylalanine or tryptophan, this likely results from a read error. The CDR3 bases are TGTGCCAGCCTAGGGGGGAATGGCTACACCTTA. Protein: CASLGGNGYTL. The V call is TRBV6-2 or TRBV6-3, the J call TRBJ1-2, with D maybe TRBD1 (6 bases). Germline CDR1 is MNHEY and CDR2 is SVGEGT. Trimming cost V 8 bases and J 6 bases, with 10 bases left between them. This CDR3 is 11 amino acids long.

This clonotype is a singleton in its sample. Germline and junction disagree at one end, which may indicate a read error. Written as DNA, the CDR3 is TGTGCCAGCAGTCCGGTCGGCGCAGGGCGGGGAAAACTCTTTTTT. It translates to CASSPVGAGRGKLFF. This chain links TRBV12-3 or TRBV12-4 with TRBJ1-4, with D perhaps matching TRBD1 (5 bases). The CDR3 is made up of 15 amino acids.

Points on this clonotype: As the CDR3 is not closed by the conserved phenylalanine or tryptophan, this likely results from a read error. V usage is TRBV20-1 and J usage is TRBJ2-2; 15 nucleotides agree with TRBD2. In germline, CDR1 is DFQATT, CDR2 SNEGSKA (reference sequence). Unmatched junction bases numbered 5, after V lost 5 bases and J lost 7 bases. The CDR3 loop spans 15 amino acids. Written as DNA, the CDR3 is TGCAGTGCTGCTGGACTAGCGGGAGGGAACGGGGAGCTGTTTCTT. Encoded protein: CSAAGLAGGNGELFL.

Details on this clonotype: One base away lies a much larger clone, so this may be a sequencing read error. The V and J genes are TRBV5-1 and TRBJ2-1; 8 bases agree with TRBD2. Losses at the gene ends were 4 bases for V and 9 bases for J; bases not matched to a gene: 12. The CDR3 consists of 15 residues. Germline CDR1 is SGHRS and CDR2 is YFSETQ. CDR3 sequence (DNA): TGCGCCAGCAGCGAGACTAGCGTGAGCTTCGGTGAGCAGTTCTTC. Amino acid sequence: CASSETSVSFGEQFF.

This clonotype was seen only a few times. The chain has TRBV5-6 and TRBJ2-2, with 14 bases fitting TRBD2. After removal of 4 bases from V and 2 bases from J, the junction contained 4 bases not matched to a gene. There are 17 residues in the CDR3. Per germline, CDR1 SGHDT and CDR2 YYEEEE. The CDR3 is CASSKGLAGANTGELFF. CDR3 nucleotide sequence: TGTGCCAGCAGCAAGGGACTAGCGGGGGCTAACACCGGGGAGCTGTTTTTT.

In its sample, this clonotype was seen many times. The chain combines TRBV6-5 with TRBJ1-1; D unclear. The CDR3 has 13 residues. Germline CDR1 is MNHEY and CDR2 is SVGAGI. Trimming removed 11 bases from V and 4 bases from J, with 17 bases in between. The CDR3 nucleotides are TGTGCCTCTCAGTCTGGGGAACGCACTGAAGCTTTCTTT. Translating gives CASQSGERTEAFF.

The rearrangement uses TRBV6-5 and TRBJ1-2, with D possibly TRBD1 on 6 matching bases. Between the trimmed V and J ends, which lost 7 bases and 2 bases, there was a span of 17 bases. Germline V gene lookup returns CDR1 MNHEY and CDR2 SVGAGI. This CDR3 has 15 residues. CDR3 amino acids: CASMGGTMMNYGYTF. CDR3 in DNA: TGTGCCAGCATGGGGGGGACAATGATGAACTATGGCTACACCTTC.

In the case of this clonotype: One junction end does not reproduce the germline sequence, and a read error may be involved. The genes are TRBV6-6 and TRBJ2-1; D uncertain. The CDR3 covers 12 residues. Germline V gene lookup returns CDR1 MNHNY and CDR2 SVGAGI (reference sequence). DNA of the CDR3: TGTGCTAGCAGCCTGAGTAGATATGAGCAGTTCTTC. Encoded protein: CASSLSRYEQFF.

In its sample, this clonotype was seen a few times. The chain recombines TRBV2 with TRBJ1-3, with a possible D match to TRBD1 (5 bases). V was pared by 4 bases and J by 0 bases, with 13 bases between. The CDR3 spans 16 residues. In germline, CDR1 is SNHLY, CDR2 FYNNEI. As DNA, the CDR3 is TGTGCCAGCAGTGGGGGGACCGCGATCTCTGGAAACACCATATATTTT. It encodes CASSGGTAISGNTIYF.

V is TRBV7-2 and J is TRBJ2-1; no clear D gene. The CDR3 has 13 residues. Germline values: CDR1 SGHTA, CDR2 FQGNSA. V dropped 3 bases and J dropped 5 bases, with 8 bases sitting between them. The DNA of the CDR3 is TGTGCCAGCAGCTTGTCTTTTAACAATGAGCAGTTCTTC. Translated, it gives CASSLSFNNEQFF.

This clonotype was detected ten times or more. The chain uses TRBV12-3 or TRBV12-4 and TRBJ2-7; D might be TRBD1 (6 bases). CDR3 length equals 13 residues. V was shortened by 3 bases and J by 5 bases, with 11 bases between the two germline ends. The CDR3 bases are TGTGCCAGCAGTTTTACTACAGGGAACGAGCAGTACTTC. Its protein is CASSFTTGNEQYF.

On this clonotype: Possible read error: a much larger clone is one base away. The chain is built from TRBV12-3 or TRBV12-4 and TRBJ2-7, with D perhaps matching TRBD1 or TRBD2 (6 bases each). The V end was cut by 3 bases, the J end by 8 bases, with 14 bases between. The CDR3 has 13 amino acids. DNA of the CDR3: TGTGCCAGCAGTTTGGGGGGCAGGTACAAGCAGTACTTC. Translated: CASSLGGRYKQYF.

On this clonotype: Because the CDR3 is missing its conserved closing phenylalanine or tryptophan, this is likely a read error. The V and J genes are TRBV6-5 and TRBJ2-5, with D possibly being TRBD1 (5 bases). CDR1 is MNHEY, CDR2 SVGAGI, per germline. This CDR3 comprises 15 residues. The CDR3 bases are TGTGCCAGCTGTTACAAACAGGCGCTAAAAGAGACCCAGTACTCC. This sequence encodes CASCYKQALKETQYS.

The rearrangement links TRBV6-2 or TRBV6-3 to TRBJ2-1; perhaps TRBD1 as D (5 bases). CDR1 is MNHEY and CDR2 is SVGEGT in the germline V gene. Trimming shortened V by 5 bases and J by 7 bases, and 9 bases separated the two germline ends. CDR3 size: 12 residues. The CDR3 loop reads CASSPQVNEQFF. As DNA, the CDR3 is TGTGCCAGCAGTCCACAGGTGAATGAGCAGTTCTTC.

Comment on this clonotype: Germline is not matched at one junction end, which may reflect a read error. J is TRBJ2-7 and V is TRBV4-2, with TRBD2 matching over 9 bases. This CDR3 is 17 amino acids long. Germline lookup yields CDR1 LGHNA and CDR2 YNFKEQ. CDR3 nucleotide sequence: TGTGTCAGCAGACAAGATGATTCCGGACTAGCGTCCTACGAGCAGTACTTC. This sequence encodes CVSRQDDSGLASYEQYF.

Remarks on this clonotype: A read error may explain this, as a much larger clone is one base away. The CDR3 is CAGSLEGSGSSYNEQFF. CDR3 DNA: TGTGCCGGCAGCTTAGAAGGTAGCGGGAGCTCCTACAATGAGCAGTTCTTC. The rearrangement joins TRBV7-9 to TRBJ2-1; 9 bases match TRBD2. Per the germline V gene, CDR1 is SEHNR and CDR2 is FQNEAQ (reference sequence). The CDR3 loop spans 17 amino acids.

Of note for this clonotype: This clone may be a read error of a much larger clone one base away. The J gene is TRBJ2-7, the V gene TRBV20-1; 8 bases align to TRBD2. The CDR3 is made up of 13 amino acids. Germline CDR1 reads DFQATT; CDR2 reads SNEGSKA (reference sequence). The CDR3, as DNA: TGCAGTACTAGCACTAGCGGACCCTACGAGCAGTACTTC. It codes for CSTSTSGPYEQYF.

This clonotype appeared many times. CDR3 loop: CSAIRDKQNEQFF. In DNA, the CDR3 is TGCAGTGCTATCCGGGACAAACAAAATGAGCAGTTCTTC. The chain is built from TRBV20-1 and TRBJ2-1; D is possibly TRBD1 (6 bases). V was shortened by 4 bases and J by 7 bases, with 14 bases between the two germline ends. The CDR3 is made up of 13 amino acids. CDR1 and CDR2 (germline): DFQATT, SNEGSKA (reference sequence).

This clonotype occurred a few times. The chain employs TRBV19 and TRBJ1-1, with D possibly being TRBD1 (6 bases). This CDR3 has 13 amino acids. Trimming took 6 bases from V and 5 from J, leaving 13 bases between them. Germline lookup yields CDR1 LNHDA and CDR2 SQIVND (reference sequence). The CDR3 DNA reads TGTGCCAGTAGAGAGCAACAGGGAACTGAAGCTTTCTTT. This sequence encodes CASREQQGTEAFF.

CDR3 sequence (DNA): TGTGCCAGCAGCGGTATCGGTCAGATGGGCACTGAAGCTTTCTTT. Encoded protein: CASSGIGQMGTEAFF. The chain employs TRBV7-9 and TRBJ1-1; D is undetermined. This CDR3 is built from 15 residues. Germline V gene sequence: CDR1 SEHNR, CDR2 FQNEAQ (reference sequence). With 5 bases removed from V and 4 bases from J, the gap between germline ends came to 17 bases.